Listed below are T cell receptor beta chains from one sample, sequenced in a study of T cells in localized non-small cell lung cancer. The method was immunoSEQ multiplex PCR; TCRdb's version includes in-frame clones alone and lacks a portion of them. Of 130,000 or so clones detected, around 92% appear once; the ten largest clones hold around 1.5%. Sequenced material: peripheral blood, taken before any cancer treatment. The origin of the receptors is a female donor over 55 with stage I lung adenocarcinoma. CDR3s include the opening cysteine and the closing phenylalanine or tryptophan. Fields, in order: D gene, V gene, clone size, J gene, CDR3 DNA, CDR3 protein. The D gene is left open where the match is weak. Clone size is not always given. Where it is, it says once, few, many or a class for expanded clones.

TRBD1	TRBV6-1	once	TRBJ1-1	TGTGCCAGCACCGAAAGGGGGCGGGGTCAGGCTTTCTTT	CASTERGRGQAFF
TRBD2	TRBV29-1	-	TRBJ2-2	TGCAGCGTTGAAATCCCGGAACTAGCGGAGCGGGACGGGGAGCTGTTTTTT	CSVEIPELAERDGELFF
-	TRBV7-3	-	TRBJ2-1	TGTGCCAGCAGCGGACGGACTGGAAACCTCAATGAGCAGTTCTTC	CASSGRTGNLNEQFF
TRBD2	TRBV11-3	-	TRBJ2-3	TGTGCCAGCAGCTTAGGGGGAGGGACAGATACGCAGTATTTT	CASSLGGGTDTQYF
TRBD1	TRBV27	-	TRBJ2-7	TGTGCCAGCAGTTCGTTACAGGGGCTCTCCTACGAGCAGTACTTC	CASSSLQGLSYEQYF
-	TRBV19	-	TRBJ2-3	TGTGCCAGTAGTACCGCTAGCAAAAAGGGCACAGATACGCAGTATTTT	CASSTASKKGTDTQYF
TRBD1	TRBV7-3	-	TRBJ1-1	TGTGCCAGCAGCTTGGACAGGGTAAACACTGAAGCTTTCTTT	CASSLDRVNTEAFF
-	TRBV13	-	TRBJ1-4	TGTGCCAGCAGCGCGAGGGGCCCCTCTGAAAAACTGTTTTTT	CASSARGPSEKLFF
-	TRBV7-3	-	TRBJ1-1	TGTGCCAGCAGCCTATACGGGACAAATGAAGCTTTCTTT	CASSLYGTNEAFF
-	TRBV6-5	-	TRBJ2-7	TGTGCCAGCAGTTCACTTGACAGGCCCTACGAGCAGTACTTC	CASSSLDRPYEQYF
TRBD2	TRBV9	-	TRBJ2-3	TGTGCCAGCAGCGTAGAGGATAGCGGGAGGGCAGATACGCAGTATTTT	CASSVEDSGRADTQYF
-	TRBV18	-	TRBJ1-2	TGTGCCAGCTCTCCATTCTCGGCGGCTAACTATGGCTACACCTTC	CASSPFSAANYGYTF
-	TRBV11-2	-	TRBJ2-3	TGTGCCAGCAGCTTGCAAGGCACAGATACGCAGTATTTT	CASSLQGTDTQYF
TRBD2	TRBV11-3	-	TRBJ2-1	TGTGCCAGCAGCCCCCAGTGGGCTAGCGGGGGTGAGCAGTTCTTC	CASSPQWASGGEQFF
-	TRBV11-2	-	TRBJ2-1	TGTGCCAGCAGCTCGACTGCGCGGAGGGGTGAGCAGTTCTTC	CASSSTARRGEQFF
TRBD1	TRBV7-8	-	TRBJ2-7	TGTGCCAGCAGCTTAGCGGGGGACAGATTCTCCTACGAGCAGTACTTC	CASSLAGDRFSYEQYF
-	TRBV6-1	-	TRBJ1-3	TGTGCCAGCAGTGAAGGTTTTGAGAGAAGCTCTGGAAACACCATATATTTT	CASSEGFERSSGNTIYF
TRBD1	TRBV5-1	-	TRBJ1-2	TGCGCCAGCAGACTCCCCGGGACAGGGGATGGCTACACCTTC	CASRLPGTGDGYTF
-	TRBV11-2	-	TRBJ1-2	TGTGCCAGCAGGAGTTTCGCGAGGGAGGACTATGGCTACACCTTC	CASRSFAREDYGYTF
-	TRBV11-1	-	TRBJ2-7	TGTGCCAGCAGCCCCTCAATCGACCAGGACGAGCAGTACTTC	CASSPSIDQDEQYF
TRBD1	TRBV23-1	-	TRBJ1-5	TGCGCCAGCAGTCAATCGTTGGGGACAGGGGGCAATCAGCCCCAGCATTTT	CASSQSLGTGGNQPQHF
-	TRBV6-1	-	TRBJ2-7	TGTGCCAGCAGTGAACAAGTGACAGGACCCTACGAGCAGTACTTC	CASSEQVTGPYEQYF
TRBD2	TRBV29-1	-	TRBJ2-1	TGCAGCGTTGGCGGACTAGCGGGAGCCGGTGAGCAGTTCTTC	CSVGGLAGAGEQFF
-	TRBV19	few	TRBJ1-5	TGTGCCAGTAGTATTGCAGGAAACAATCAGCCCCAGCATTTT	CASSIAGNNQPQHF
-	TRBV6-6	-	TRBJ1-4	TGTGCCAGCACCTTGGTCGGGGGCGGGCAAGAAAAACTGTTTTTT	CASTLVGGGQEKLFF
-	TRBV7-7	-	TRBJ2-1	TGTGCCAGCAGCTTAGCGGACTCGCCCTACAATGAGCAGTTCTTC	CASSLADSPYNEQFF
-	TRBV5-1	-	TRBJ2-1	TGCGCCAGCAGCTTGGTGGACCTTGAATGGGATGAGCAGTTCTTC	CASSLVDLEWDEQFF
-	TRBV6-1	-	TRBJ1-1	TGTGCCAGCAGTGAGGCGGGCATGAACACTGAAGCTTTCTTT	CASSEAGMNTEAFF
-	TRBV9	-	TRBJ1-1	TGTGCCAGCAGCGTAGCGGCAGGCACTGAAGCTTTCTTT	CASSVAAGTEAFF
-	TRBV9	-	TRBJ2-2	TGTGCCAGCAGCGTAAAGGTCCCCGGGGAGCTGTTTTTT	CASSVKVPGELFF
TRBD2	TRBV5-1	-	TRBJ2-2	TGCGCCAGCAAATCGGGACTAGCGGCGAACACCGGGGAGCTGTTTTTT	CASKSGLAANTGELFF
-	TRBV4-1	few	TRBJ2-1	TGCGCCAGCAGCCGAAAGTCTTACAATGAGCAGTTCTTC	CASSRKSYNEQFF
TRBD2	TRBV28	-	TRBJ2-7	TGTGCCAGCAGTCCCCGGGAGGGCCGAGACGAGCAGTACTTC	CASSPREGRDEQYF
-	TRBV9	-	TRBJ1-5	TGTGCCAGCAGCGTAGATGGCAGGGCAGATCAGCCCCAGCATTTT	CASSVDGRADQPQHF
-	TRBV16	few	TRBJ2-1	TGTGCCAGCAGCCAAGGACTCGGGACGGGGAATGAGCAGTTCTTC	CASSQGLGTGNEQFF
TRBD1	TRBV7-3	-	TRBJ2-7	TGTGCCAGTGGACAGGGACTTGGGGAGCAGTACTTC	CASGQGLGEQYF
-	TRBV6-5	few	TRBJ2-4	TGTGCCAGCAGAATGACAGCCTCCGCCAAAAACATTCAGTACTTC	CASRMTASAKNIQYF
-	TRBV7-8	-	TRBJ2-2	TGTGCCAGCAGCTTAAAGGGGGGTGGCGGGGAGCTGTTTTTT	CASSLKGGGGELFF
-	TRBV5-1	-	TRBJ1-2	TGCGCCAGCAGTTTCGGACAGTATGGCTACACCTTC	CASSFGQYGYTF
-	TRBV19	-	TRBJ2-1	TGTGCCAGTAGGTACCGGAACCCTAATTCCAATGAGCAGTTCTTC	CASRYRNPNSNEQFF